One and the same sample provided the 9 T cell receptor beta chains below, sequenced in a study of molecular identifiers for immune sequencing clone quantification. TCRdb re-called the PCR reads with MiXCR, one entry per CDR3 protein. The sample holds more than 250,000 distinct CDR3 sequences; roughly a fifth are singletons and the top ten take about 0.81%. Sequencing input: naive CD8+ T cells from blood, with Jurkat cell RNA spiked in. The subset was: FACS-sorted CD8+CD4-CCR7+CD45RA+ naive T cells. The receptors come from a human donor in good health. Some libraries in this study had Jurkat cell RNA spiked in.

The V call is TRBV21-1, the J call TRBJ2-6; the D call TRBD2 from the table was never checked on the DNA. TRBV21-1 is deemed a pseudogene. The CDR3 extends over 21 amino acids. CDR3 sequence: CASSKVISLAGVTSGANVLTF. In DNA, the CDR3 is TGTGCCAGCAGCAAAGTGATTTCGCTAGCGGGAGTCACTTCTGGGGCCAACGTCCTGACTTTC.

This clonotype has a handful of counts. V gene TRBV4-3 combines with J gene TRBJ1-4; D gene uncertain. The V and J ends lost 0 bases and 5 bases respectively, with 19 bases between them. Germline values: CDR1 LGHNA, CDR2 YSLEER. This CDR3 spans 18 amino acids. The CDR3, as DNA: TGCGCCAGCAGCCAAGAGGTGGAGGGCATTGCCTTCAATGAAAAACTGTTTTTT. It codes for CASSQEVEGIAFNEKLFF.

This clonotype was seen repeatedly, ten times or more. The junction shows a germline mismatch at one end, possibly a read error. CDR3 loop: CSVEAGGEETQYF. CDR3 in DNA: TGCAGCGTAGAAGCGGGAGGGGAGGAGACCCAGTACTTC. The chain is built from TRBV29-1 and TRBJ2-5, with 10 nucleotides matching TRBD2. The germline V gene has CDR1 SQVTM and CDR2 ANQGSEA. This CDR3 has 13 residues.

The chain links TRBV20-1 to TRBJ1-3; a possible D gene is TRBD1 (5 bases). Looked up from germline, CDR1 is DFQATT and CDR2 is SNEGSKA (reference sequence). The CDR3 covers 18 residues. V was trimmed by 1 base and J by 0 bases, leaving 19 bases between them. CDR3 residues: CSARGEPTEGSSGNTIYF. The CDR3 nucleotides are TGCAGTGCTAGAGGGGAACCGACAGAGGGATCCTCTGGAAACACCATATATTTT.

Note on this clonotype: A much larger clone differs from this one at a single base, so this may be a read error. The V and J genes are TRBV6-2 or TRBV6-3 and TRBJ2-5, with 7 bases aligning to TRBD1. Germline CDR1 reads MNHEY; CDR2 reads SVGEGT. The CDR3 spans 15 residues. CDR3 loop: CACSYTPAGGQTQYF. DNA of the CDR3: TGTGCCTGCAGTTACACTCCCGCAGGGGGACAGACCCAGTACTTC.

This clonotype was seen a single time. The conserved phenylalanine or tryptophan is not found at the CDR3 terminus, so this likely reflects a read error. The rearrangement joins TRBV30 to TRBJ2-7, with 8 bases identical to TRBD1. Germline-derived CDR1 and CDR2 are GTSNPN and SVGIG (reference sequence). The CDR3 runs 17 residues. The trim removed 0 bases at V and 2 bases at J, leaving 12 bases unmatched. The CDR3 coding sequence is TGTGCCTGGAGTGTACTAGGGGGACAGGACAAACCCTACGAGCAGTACCTC. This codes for CAWSVLGGQDKPYEQYL.

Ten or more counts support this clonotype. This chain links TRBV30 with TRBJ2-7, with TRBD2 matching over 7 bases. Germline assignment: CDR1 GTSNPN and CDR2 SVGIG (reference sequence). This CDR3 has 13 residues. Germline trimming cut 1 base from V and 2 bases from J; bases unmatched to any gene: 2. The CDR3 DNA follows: TGTGCCTGGAGTGGCGGGAGTGCCTACGAGCAGTACTTC. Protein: CAWSGGSAYEQYF.

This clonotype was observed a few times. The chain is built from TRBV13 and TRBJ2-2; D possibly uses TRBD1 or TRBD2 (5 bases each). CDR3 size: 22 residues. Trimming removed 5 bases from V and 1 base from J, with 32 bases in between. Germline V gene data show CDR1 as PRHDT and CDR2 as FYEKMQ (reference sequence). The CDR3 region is CASSTYQVGLREVSLNTGELFF. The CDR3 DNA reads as TGTGCCAGCAGCACATACCAGGTGGGGCTGAGGGAAGTGAGTCTGAACACCGGGGAGCTGTTTTTT.

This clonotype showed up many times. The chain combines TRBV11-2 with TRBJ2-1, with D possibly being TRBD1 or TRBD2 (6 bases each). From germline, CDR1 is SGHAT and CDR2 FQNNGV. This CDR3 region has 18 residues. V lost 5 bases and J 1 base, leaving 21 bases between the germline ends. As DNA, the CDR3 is TGTGCCAGCAGCCCCGGAGGGGCAGGGGCAATGTCCTACAATGAGCAGTTCTTC. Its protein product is CASSPGGAGAMSYNEQFF.